The TCR beta chain described here comes from a study of post-analysis software for immune sequencing data. Study outcomes and limitations: Multiple sclerosis patients had significantly lower normalized Chao1 diversity than controls. Patients carried roughly 5 TRBV segments more frequently than controls did, and TRBV5-6, TRBV5-1 and TRBV20-1 were among them.

Unique molecular identifiers featured in each of the TCR beta cDNA libraries. Input of about 0.85 to 10 million T cells yielded about half a million cDNA molecules. A single record per CDR3 protein comes from TCRdb applying MiXCR to the PCR reads. Of about 770,000 distinct CDR3 sequences listed, under 60% are singletons. This clonotype appeared a few times. Its antigen is undetermined. Germline CDR1 and CDR2: SEHNR and FQNEAQ (reference sequence). V was pared by 5 bases and J by 3 bases, with 7 bases of the junction left unmatched. The CDR3 length is 17 residues. Sequenced input: blood. J is TRBJ2-4 and V is TRBV7-9; 13 nucleotides align to TRBD2. The TCR was taken from a girl between 5 and 17 years old with multiple sclerosis. CDR3 region: CASSPGTSGVGKNIQYF. As DNA, the CDR3 is TGTGCCAGCAGCCCCGGGACTAGCGGGGTGGGCAAAAACATTCAGTACTTC.